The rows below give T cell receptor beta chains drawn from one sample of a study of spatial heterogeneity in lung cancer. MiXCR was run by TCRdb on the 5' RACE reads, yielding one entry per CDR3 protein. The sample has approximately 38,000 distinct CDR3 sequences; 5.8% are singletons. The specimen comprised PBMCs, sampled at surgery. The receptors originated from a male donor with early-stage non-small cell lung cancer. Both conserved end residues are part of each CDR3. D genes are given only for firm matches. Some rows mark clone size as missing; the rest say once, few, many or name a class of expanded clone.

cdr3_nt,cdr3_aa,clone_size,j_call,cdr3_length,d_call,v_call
TGTGCCAGCAACAGCTTGGGGCAAGAGACCCAGTACTTC,CASNSLGQETQYF,few,TRBJ2-5,13,.,TRBV2
TGTGCCAGCAGTTTGGGCAGGCCCCCTTACGAGCAGTACTTC,CASSLGRPPYEQYF,few,TRBJ2-7,14,.,TRBV28
TGTGCCAGCATCCCCCCGCTGCGGCTAGCGGGGTCCGAGACCCAGTACTTC,CASIPPLRLAGSETQYF,few,TRBJ2-5,17,TRBD2,TRBV7-9
TGTGCCAGCAGTCCCACGACAGGGTGGGCTGAAGCTTTCTTT,CASSPTTGWAEAFF,many,TRBJ1-1,14,TRBD1,TRBV12-3/TRBV12-4
TGTGCCAGCAGATCACTTATGACTCGCTCCTACAATGAGCAGTTCTTC,CASRSLMTRSYNEQFF,.,TRBJ2-1,16,.,TRBV6-6
TGCAGTGCTAGAGGAGGTAGCGGGGGCACAGATACGCAGTATTTT,CSARGGSGGTDTQYF,many,TRBJ2-3,15,TRBD2,TRBV20-1
TGTGCCATGAGGACAGGGCCTGAAGCTTTCTTT,CAMRTGPEAFF,many,TRBJ1-1,11,TRBD1,TRBV10-3
TGTGCCAGCAGCTTAGGAGGAGGGGGCTTTGAGACCCAGTACTTC,CASSLGGGGFETQYF,few,TRBJ2-5,15,.,TRBV11-2
TGTGAAAACGCCCGGGAGGGCTTTGGAGATACGCAGTATTTT,CENAREGFGDTQYF,few,TRBJ2-3,14,TRBD2,TRBV27
TGTGCCAGCAGCCGTATTGGGACGTTAACAGATACGCAGTATTTT,CASSRIGTLTDTQYF,many,TRBJ2-3,15,.,TRBV7-2
TGCGCCAGCAGCTTCGGACAGGGCGGGCACAATGAGCAGTTCTTC,CASSFGQGGHNEQFF,.,TRBJ2-1,15,TRBD1,TRBV5-1
TGCAGTGCTAGGGGACAGGGGGGGAGTCAGCCCCAGCATTTT,CSARGQGGSQPQHF,.,TRBJ1-5,14,TRBD1,TRBV20-1
TGTGCCAGCAGCCTCGCGACAGGGGGTAACACCGGGGAGCTGTTTTTT,CASSLATGGNTGELFF,many,TRBJ2-2,16,TRBD1,TRBV7-6
TGTGCCAGCAGTTTAGGAGGGGGTGGCAATCAGCCCCAGCATTTT,CASSLGGGGNQPQHF,many,TRBJ1-5,15,.,TRBV27
TGCAGTGCTAGTAAAGGGCCAAGCAATCAGCCCCAGCATTTT,CSASKGPSNQPQHF,medium-sized,TRBJ1-5,14,.,TRBV20-1
TGCAGTGCTTCGGACAGATCCTACGAGCAGTACTTC,CSASDRSYEQYF,many,TRBJ2-7,12,.,TRBV20-1
TGTGCCAGCAGTCGGCCATATGGGTTCGAGCAGTACTTC,CASSRPYGFEQYF,many,TRBJ2-7,13,.,TRBV25-1
TGTGCCAGCAGTTTACTTGGTTGGGGGGGTGGGGCCAACGTCCTGACTTTC,CASSLLGWGGGANVLTF,few,TRBJ2-6,17,TRBD2,TRBV12-3/TRBV12-4
TGTGCCAGCAGCCCCGTTACAGGGGTCACCGAGCAGTACTTC,CASSPVTGVTEQYF,few,TRBJ2-7,14,TRBD1,TRBV6-5
TGCAGTTCATATAGGACAGGGACGCGTCCATCCTACAATGAGCAGTTCTTC,CSSYRTGTRPSYNEQFF,many,TRBJ2-1,17,TRBD1,TRBV20-1
TGTGCCAGCAGCTTAGATGGGTCCTATGGCTACACCTTC,CASSLDGSYGYTF,many,TRBJ1-2,13,.,TRBV7-2
TGTGCCAGCCGGAGGGCTAGCGGGTACCAAGAGACCCAGTACTTC,CASRRASGYQETQYF,.,TRBJ2-5,15,TRBD2,TRBV7-9
TGTGCCAGCTGCCTGGTACCATCCTACGAGCAGTACTTC,CASCLVPSYEQYF,.,TRBJ2-7,13,.,TRBV6-6
TGTGCCAGCAGTTCCCGGGACAGGGAAGCTTTCTTT,CASSSRDREAFF,few,TRBJ1-1,12,TRBD1,TRBV6-2/TRBV6-3
TGTGCCAGCAGCCAAGGTGCAGGGCTGGAGCAGTACTTC,CASSQGAGLEQYF,.,TRBJ2-7,13,.,TRBV3-1
TGTGCCAGCAGTTCCGGACAACCCGGCTCCTACGAGCAGTACTTC,CASSSGQPGSYEQYF,many,TRBJ2-7,15,.,TRBV27
TGCGCCAGCAGCCAAGACCGAGCGAACAATGAGCAGTTCTTC,CASSQDRANNEQFF,many,TRBJ2-1,14,.,TRBV4-3